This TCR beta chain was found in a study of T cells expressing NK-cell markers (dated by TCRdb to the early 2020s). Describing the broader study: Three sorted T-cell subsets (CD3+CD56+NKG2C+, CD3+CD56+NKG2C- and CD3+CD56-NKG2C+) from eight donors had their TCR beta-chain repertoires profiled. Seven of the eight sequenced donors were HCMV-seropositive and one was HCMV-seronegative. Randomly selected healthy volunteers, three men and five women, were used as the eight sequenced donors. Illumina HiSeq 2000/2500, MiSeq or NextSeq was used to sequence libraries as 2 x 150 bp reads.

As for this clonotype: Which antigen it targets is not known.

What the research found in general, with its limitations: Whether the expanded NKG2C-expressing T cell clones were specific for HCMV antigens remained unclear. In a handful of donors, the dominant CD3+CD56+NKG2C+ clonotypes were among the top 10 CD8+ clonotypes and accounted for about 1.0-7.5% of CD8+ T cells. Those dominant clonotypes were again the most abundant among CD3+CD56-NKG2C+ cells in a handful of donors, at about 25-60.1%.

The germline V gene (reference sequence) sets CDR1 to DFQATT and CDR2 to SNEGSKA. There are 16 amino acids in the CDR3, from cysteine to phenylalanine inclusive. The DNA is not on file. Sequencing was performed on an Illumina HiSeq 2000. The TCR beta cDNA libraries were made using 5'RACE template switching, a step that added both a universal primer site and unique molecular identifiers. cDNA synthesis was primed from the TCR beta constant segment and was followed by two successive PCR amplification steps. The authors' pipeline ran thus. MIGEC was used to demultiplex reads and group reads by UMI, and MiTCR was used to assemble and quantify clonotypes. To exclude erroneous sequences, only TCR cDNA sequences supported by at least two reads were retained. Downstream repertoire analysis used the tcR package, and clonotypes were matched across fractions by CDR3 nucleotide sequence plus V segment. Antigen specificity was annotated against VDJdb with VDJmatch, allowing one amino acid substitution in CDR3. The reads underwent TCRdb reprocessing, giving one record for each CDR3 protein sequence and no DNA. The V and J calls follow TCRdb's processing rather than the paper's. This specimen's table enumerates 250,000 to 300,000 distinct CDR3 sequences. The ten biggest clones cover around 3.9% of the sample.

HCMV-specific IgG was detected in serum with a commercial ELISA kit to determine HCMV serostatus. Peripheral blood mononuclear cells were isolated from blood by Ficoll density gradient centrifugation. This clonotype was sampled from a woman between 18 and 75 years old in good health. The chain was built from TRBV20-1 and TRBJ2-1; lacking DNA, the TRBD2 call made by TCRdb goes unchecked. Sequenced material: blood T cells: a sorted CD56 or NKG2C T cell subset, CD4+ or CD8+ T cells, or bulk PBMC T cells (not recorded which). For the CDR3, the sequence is CSAKSGGAIRYNEQFF.